This paragraph reports one T cell receptor beta chain. This record comes from a study of T cell changes during pregnancy in multiple sclerosis. Only in-frame clones appear in the TCRdb table, and some are missing; sequencing was by immunoSEQ multiplex PCR. The sample yields 20,000 to 25,000 clones, approximately 95% seen once. The TCR originated in a female donor with multiple sclerosis, enrolled in a pregnancy study. The sample consisted of CD8+ T cells from peripheral blood mononuclear cells, taken in the third trimester of pregnancy.

The CDR3 loop reads CASSPRQGFFYGYTF. The CDR3 DNA reads TGTGCCAGCAGCCCCCGACAGGGGTTCTTCTATGGCTACACCTTC. The J gene is TRBJ1-2, the V gene TRBV7-6; 8 nucleotides align to TRBD1. The trim removed 5 bases at V and 4 bases at J, leaving 9 bases unmatched. CDR3 length: 15 residues. Germline loops: CDR1 SGHVS, CDR2 FNYEAQ. The entire variable domain, with the rest obtained from reference TRBV7-6 and TRBJ1-2, is as follows: GAGVSQSPRYKVTKRGQDVALRCDPISGHVSLYWYRQALGQGPEFLTYFNYEAQQDKSGLPNDRFSAERPEGSISTLTIQRTEQRDSAMYRCASSPRQGFFYGYTFGSGTRLTVV.